These T cell receptor beta chains were read from a single sample in a study of beta chain features in type 1 diabetes. Method: immunoSEQ multiplex PCR; TCRdb's copy keeps in-frame clones and lacks some. The sample shows fewer than 550,000 clones, 9.5% to 12% of them seen only once. Sequencing was performed on naive CD4+ T cells from blood. These receptors were taken from a woman between 18 and 29 years old in good health. Both conserved end residues are part of each CDR3. The D gene is left open where the match is weak. Expanded clones are given a class, and other clones once, few, many or no size at all.

CDR3nt: TGTGCCAGCAGCTTAGATAGGCCAGAAAATGGCTACACCTTC
CDR3aa: CASSLDRPENGYTF
v_gene: TRBV11-3
j_gene: TRBJ1-2
d_gene: NA
abundance: NA

CDR3nt: TGTGCCAGCAGTTCCCGGGGGGCCGGATACAATGAGCAGTTCTTC
CDR3aa: CASSSRGAGYNEQFF
v_gene: TRBV28
j_gene: TRBJ2-1
d_gene: NA
abundance: few

CDR3nt: TGCAGCGTTGAAAACCCTGGGGGCAAGGACACTGAAGCTTTCTTT
CDR3aa: CSVENPGGKDTEAFF
v_gene: TRBV29-1
j_gene: TRBJ1-1
d_gene: NA
abundance: few

CDR3nt: TGTGCCAGCAGCCGCCTGGTGGGGGAGCAGTACTTC
CDR3aa: CASSRLVGEQYF
v_gene: TRBV7-2
j_gene: TRBJ2-7
d_gene: NA
abundance: NA

CDR3nt: TGTGCCAGCTCACCCCGCAAGACAGGGATGGAGACCCAGTACTTC
CDR3aa: CASSPRKTGMETQYF
v_gene: TRBV18
j_gene: TRBJ2-5
d_gene: TRBD1
abundance: few

CDR3nt: TGTGCCAGCAGTGTCACTACTAGCTCCTACAATGAGCAGTTCTTC
CDR3aa: CASSVTTSSYNEQFF
v_gene: TRBV6-1
j_gene: TRBJ2-1
d_gene: NA
abundance: few

CDR3nt: TGTGCCAGCAGCTTAGGGGACAGTGTTAGAGAGACCCAGTACTTC
CDR3aa: CASSLGDSVRETQYF
v_gene: TRBV7-2
j_gene: TRBJ2-5
d_gene: TRBD1
abundance: NA

CDR3nt: TGTGCCAGCAGCCTAAATAACTATGGCTACACCTTC
CDR3aa: CASSLNNYGYTF
v_gene: TRBV5-6
j_gene: TRBJ1-2
d_gene: NA
abundance: NA

CDR3nt: TGTGCCAGCAGCTCATCCTCGGGCCTGAATGAAAAACTGTTTTTT
CDR3aa: CASSSSSGLNEKLFF
v_gene: TRBV7-9
j_gene: TRBJ1-4
d_gene: NA
abundance: few

CDR3nt: TGCGCCAGCAGTCTAGGGTCAGAGTACAATGAGCAGTTCTTC
CDR3aa: CASSLGSEYNEQFF
v_gene: TRBV5-1
j_gene: TRBJ2-1
d_gene: NA
abundance: few

CDR3nt: TGCGCCAGCAGTATACCGGGACAGTCCGAAAAACTGTTTTTT
CDR3aa: CASSIPGQSEKLFF
v_gene: TRBV5-1
j_gene: TRBJ1-4
d_gene: TRBD1
abundance: NA

CDR3nt: TGTGCCAGCAGTGTGGGTATAGCTGAAGCTTTCTTT
CDR3aa: CASSVGIAEAFF
v_gene: TRBV6-1
j_gene: TRBJ1-1
d_gene: NA
abundance: NA

CDR3nt: TGTGCCAGCAGCCAATGGTCGCATAGCACAGATACGCAGTATTTT
CDR3aa: CASSQWSHSTDTQYF
v_gene: TRBV16
j_gene: TRBJ2-3
d_gene: NA
abundance: NA

CDR3nt: TGTGCCAGCAGCCGAACGACAGGCGCCAATGAGCAGTTCTTC
CDR3aa: CASSRTTGANEQFF
v_gene: TRBV7-3
j_gene: TRBJ2-1
d_gene: NA
abundance: few

CDR3nt: TGTGCCAGCAGCCCCGGGACTAGGGGCCGGGGGAATGAGCAGTTCTTC
CDR3aa: CASSPGTRGRGNEQFF
v_gene: TRBV7-6
j_gene: TRBJ2-1
d_gene: TRBD2
abundance: NA

CDR3nt: TGTGCCATCAGTGATCGACAGTACGGCTATGGCTACACCTTC
CDR3aa: CAISDRQYGYGYTF
v_gene: TRBV10-3
j_gene: TRBJ1-2
d_gene: NA
abundance: many

CDR3nt: TGTGCCAGCAGTGTCCAGGGACCGGCTAACTATGGCTACACCTTC
CDR3aa: CASSVQGPANYGYTF
v_gene: TRBV6-1
j_gene: TRBJ1-2
d_gene: NA
abundance: few

CDR3nt: TGCAGCGTTGGTACAGGGCGTTTCTACGAGCAGTACTTC
CDR3aa: CSVGTGRFYEQYF
v_gene: TRBV29-1
j_gene: TRBJ2-7
d_gene: NA
abundance: NA

CDR3nt: TGCGCCAGCAGCCAGACTCGGTCACCCCTCCACTTT
CDR3aa: CASSQTRSPLHF
v_gene: TRBV4-1
j_gene: TRBJ1-6
d_gene: NA
abundance: few

CDR3nt: TGTGCCAGCAGCCTCAATAACGGGGGGCAGTTCTTC
CDR3aa: CASSLNNGGQFF
v_gene: TRBV7-9
j_gene: TRBJ2-1
d_gene: NA
abundance: few

CDR3nt: TGCAGCGTCCCGACAGGGGCCGCTCTGGGCTACACCTTC
CDR3aa: CSVPTGAALGYTF
v_gene: TRBV29-1
j_gene: TRBJ1-2
d_gene: TRBD1
abundance: few

CDR3nt: TGTGCCAGCAGCATAACAGGGGGACGGGCCAACGTCCTGACTTTC
CDR3aa: CASSITGGRANVLTF
v_gene: TRBV7-9
j_gene: TRBJ2-6
d_gene: TRBD1
abundance: few

CDR3nt: TGTGCCAGCAGCGTAGAGGTCGACACCGGGGAGCTGTTTTTT
CDR3aa: CASSVEVDTGELFF
v_gene: TRBV9
j_gene: TRBJ2-2
d_gene: NA
abundance: few

CDR3nt: TGTGCTAGTGGTTTAACTAGGGTACGGATGGATGAGCAGTTCTTC
CDR3aa: CASGLTRVRMDEQFF
v_gene: TRBV12-5
j_gene: TRBJ2-1
d_gene: NA
abundance: few

CDR3nt: TGCGCCAGCAGCTTGGTTGGAGGACAAGAAGCCCAGCATTTT
CDR3aa: CASSLVGGQEAQHF
v_gene: TRBV5-1
j_gene: TRBJ1-5
d_gene: NA
abundance: NA

CDR3nt: TGCGCCAGCAGCTTGGTGGGGCAAGGGGAGACCCAGTACTTC
CDR3aa: CASSLVGQGETQYF
v_gene: TRBV5-1
j_gene: TRBJ2-5
d_gene: NA
abundance: NA

CDR3nt: TGTGCCAGCAGCTTAGCGCGAAGGGGCCATGGCTACACCTTC
CDR3aa: CASSLARRGHGYTF
v_gene: TRBV7-2
j_gene: TRBJ1-2
d_gene: NA
abundance: NA

CDR3nt: TGCAGCGGGACGGGAGCCGAGGAGACCCAGTACTTC
CDR3aa: CSGTGAEETQYF
v_gene: TRBV29-1
j_gene: TRBJ2-5
d_gene: NA
abundance: few

CDR3nt: TGTGCCAGCAGCCAACCGGGACGGTTAAATTCACCCCTCCACTTT
CDR3aa: CASSQPGRLNSPLHF
v_gene: TRBV9
j_gene: TRBJ1-6
d_gene: NA
abundance: NA

CDR3nt: TGTGCCAGTAGTATTGGGGGAAAAGCCAAAAACATTCAGTACTTC
CDR3aa: CASSIGGKAKNIQYF
v_gene: TRBV19
j_gene: TRBJ2-4
d_gene: NA
abundance: NA

CDR3nt: TGTGCCAGCAGTCCAGTACAGGGGACCTACAATGAGCAGTTCTTC
CDR3aa: CASSPVQGTYNEQFF
v_gene: TRBV7-3
j_gene: TRBJ2-1
d_gene: TRBD1
abundance: few

CDR3nt: TGTGCCAGCTCACCACCGGAAACTTGGGCCAACGTCCTGACTTTC
CDR3aa: CASSPPETWANVLTF
v_gene: TRBV18
j_gene: TRBJ2-6
d_gene: NA
abundance: few

CDR3nt: TGTGCCTGGAGTATTGGGCGATATGGCTACACCTTC
CDR3aa: CAWSIGRYGYTF
v_gene: TRBV30
j_gene: TRBJ1-2
d_gene: NA
abundance: NA

CDR3nt: TGCGCCAGCAGCTTACGGCGGGAGGGCCTCCACAATGAGCAGTTCTTC
CDR3aa: CASSLRREGLHNEQFF
v_gene: TRBV5-1
j_gene: TRBJ2-1
d_gene: TRBD2
abundance: NA

CDR3nt: TGCAGCGTTTTGGACGGAGACACTGAAGCTTTCTTT
CDR3aa: CSVLDGDTEAFF
v_gene: TRBV29-1
j_gene: TRBJ1-1
d_gene: NA
abundance: NA

CDR3nt: TGTGCCAGCACAGCTAGCTCCTACGAGCAGTACTTC
CDR3aa: CASTASSYEQYF
v_gene: TRBV2
j_gene: TRBJ2-7
d_gene: NA
abundance: NA

CDR3nt: TGCAGCGCTTTTGGCAATATCGGGGTAGCCAAAAACATTCAGTACTTC
CDR3aa: CSAFGNIGVAKNIQYF
v_gene: TRBV29-1
j_gene: TRBJ2-4
d_gene: NA
abundance: few

CDR3nt: TGTGCCAGCAGTTTAGGAGAGACCCAGTACTTC
CDR3aa: CASSLGETQYF
v_gene: TRBV6-5
j_gene: TRBJ2-5
d_gene: NA
abundance: NA

CDR3nt: TGTGCCAGCAGGCTGGGGCGCGGTGAAAAACTGTTTTTT
CDR3aa: CASRLGRGEKLFF
v_gene: TRBV6-5
j_gene: TRBJ1-4
d_gene: NA
abundance: few

CDR3nt: TGCAGCGCCCCGGGACAGCCGAACACTGAAGCTTTCTTT
CDR3aa: CSAPGQPNTEAFF
v_gene: TRBV29-1
j_gene: TRBJ1-1
d_gene: TRBD1
abundance: NA

CDR3nt: TGTGCCAGCAGTTATCAGGGGACCACAGATACGCAGTATTTT
CDR3aa: CASSYQGTTDTQYF
v_gene: TRBV6-5
j_gene: TRBJ2-3
d_gene: NA
abundance: NA

CDR3nt: TGTGCCAGCAGCTTAGAGACTAGCGGATACAATGAGCAGTTCTTC
CDR3aa: CASSLETSGYNEQFF
v_gene: TRBV7-8
j_gene: TRBJ2-1
d_gene: TRBD2
abundance: NA

CDR3nt: TGTGCCAGCAGAACGGGGGGGACGGCTGAAGCTTTCTTT
CDR3aa: CASRTGGTAEAFF
v_gene: TRBV6-5
j_gene: TRBJ1-1
d_gene: NA
abundance: few

CDR3nt: TGTGCCAGCAGCCCCAGCTCCTACGCAACTAATGAAAAACTGTTTTTT
CDR3aa: CASSPSSYATNEKLFF
v_gene: TRBV7-9
j_gene: TRBJ1-4
d_gene: NA
abundance: few

CDR3nt: TGTGCCAGCAGCGCCCCAGGAGGCACAGATACGCAGTATTTT
CDR3aa: CASSAPGGTDTQYF
v_gene: TRBV5-6
j_gene: TRBJ2-3
d_gene: NA
abundance: NA

CDR3nt: TGTGCCAGCAGCGCCTCACCCTATAACTATGGCTACACCTTC
CDR3aa: CASSASPYNYGYTF
v_gene: TRBV9
j_gene: TRBJ1-2
d_gene: NA
abundance: NA

CDR3nt: TGTGCCAGCAGCTTAGATGGGACGGGCGCAGATACGCAGTATTTT
CDR3aa: CASSLDGTGADTQYF
v_gene: TRBV7-8
j_gene: TRBJ2-3
d_gene: NA
abundance: NA

CDR3nt: TGTGCCAGCAGATGGTTTTACTCTTCTAACTATGGCTACACCTTC
CDR3aa: CASRWFYSSNYGYTF
v_gene: TRBV7-9
j_gene: TRBJ1-2
d_gene: NA
abundance: NA

CDR3nt: TGCGCCAGCAGCAGGACCGGGACAGGGAGTTCTCAGGTTACGCAGTATTTT
CDR3aa: CASSRTGTGSSQVTQYF
v_gene: TRBV5-1
j_gene: TRBJ2-3
d_gene: TRBD1
abundance: NA

CDR3nt: TGTGCCGGCCAGAGGGGCGGGACCCAGTACTTC
CDR3aa: CAGQRGGTQYF
v_gene: TRBV5-8
j_gene: TRBJ2-5
d_gene: NA
abundance: NA

CDR3nt: TGTGCCAGCAGCTTGCGCAGCGGAGATCTCCAAGAGACCCAGTACTTC
CDR3aa: CASSLRSGDLQETQYF
v_gene: TRBV5-4
j_gene: TRBJ2-5
d_gene: NA
abundance: few

CDR3nt: TGTGCCAGTAGTTCCAGGGTCTCTCAGTACTTC
CDR3aa: CASSSRVSQYF
v_gene: TRBV19
j_gene: TRBJ2-4
d_gene: NA
abundance: NA

CDR3nt: TGTGCCAGTAGTATCGGGGACGACACAGATACGCAGTATTTT
CDR3aa: CASSIGDDTDTQYF
v_gene: TRBV19
j_gene: TRBJ2-3
d_gene: NA
abundance: few

CDR3nt: TGTGCCATCAGTGACCCCGGACTAGCGGGAGGCACAGATACGCAGTATTTT
CDR3aa: CAISDPGLAGGTDTQYF
v_gene: TRBV10-3
j_gene: TRBJ2-3
d_gene: TRBD2
abundance: NA

CDR3nt: TGCAGCGTAAATTCTCGGACTAGCGGGGGGGCCGCAGATACGCAGTATTTT
CDR3aa: CSVNSRTSGGAADTQYF
v_gene: TRBV29-1
j_gene: TRBJ2-3
d_gene: TRBD2
abundance: NA

CDR3nt: TGTGCCACGGACAGGGGGATTTACGAGCAGTACTTC
CDR3aa: CATDRGIYEQYF
v_gene: TRBV7-9
j_gene: TRBJ2-7
d_gene: TRBD1
abundance: NA